This T cell receptor beta chain was sequenced in a study of cytomegalovirus exposure and HLA in healthy donors. V was shortened by 0 bases and J by 6 bases, with 16 bases between the two germline ends. CDR1 and CDR2 from the germline V gene are MNHEY and SVGAGI. The CDR3 contains 16 residues. Worth noting for this clone: The target antigen is unknown.

With 60 Vbeta and 13 Jbeta primers, the PCR was carried out. Clones were sequenced by immunoSEQ multiplex PCR, and TCRdb holds only the in-frame ones, with some missing. The sample has about 160,000 clones. The study, taken as a whole, reports: Around 18,000 TCR beta sequences were associated with HLA alleles at 0.05 false discovery rate in a later analysis. One variant, a missense change in DCLRE1C, was linked in a later analysis to TCR beta V- and J-gene trimming.

This clonotype originated in a woman in her fifties or sixties in good health and CMV-seronegative. This chain uses TRBV6-5 with TRBJ2-3; D perhaps matches TRBD1 (6 bases). Input material: PBMCs. DNA of the CDR3: TGTGCCAGCAGTTACTCAATATCAGGGGAGAGCGATACGCAGTATTTT. As protein: CASSYSISGESDTQYF.